The source of this TCR beta chain is a study of CD8 T cells in Susac syndrome. Overall study results and limits: Across the total CD8+ repertoires, roughly 17 Susac-specific public clones were found. The CD8+ TEMRA repertoires yielded about 5 such clones.

This clonotype appeared once. Its antigen is not known. cDNA came from 0.5 to 1 ug RNA primed by random hexamers. TCRdb ran MiXCR on the immunoSEQ multiplex PCR reads and lists one entry per CDR3 protein. Among around 69,000 distinct CDR3 sequences listed, 93% were seen once. CD8+ and CD4+ T cells from blood underwent TCR beta sequencing, which was carried out in a high-throughput format. Negative magnetic isolation gave CD8+ and CD4+ cells; FACS enriched CD8+ TEMRA. Trimming took 8 bases from V and 5 from J, leaving 12 bases between them. CDR1 and CDR2 from the germline V gene are DFQATT and SNEGSKA (reference sequence). The CDR3 covers 11 residues.

V and J are TRBV20-1 and TRBJ1-1; D remains unclear. Sequencing was carried out using CD8+ T cells from PBMCs. This TCR was sampled from a human donor with Susac syndrome. As DNA, the CDR3 is TGCAGTACATGGGGTATGACTGAAGCTTTCTTT. This encodes CSTWGMTEAFF.